The subject of this entry is one T cell receptor beta chain. Its antigen remains unidentified. The source of the sample is a study of response to subunit inactivated influenza vaccine. General study points: Authors suggested seasonal influenza vaccinations each recruit few new T cells.

The germline V gene has CDR1 SGHRS and CDR2 YFSETQ. The CDR3 runs to 14 residues. V lost 6 bases, J lost 6 bases, and 17 bases lay in between. TCRdb re-derived calls from the RT-PCR reads in MiXCR, one entry per CDR3 protein. In the table there are around 760,000 distinct CDR3 sequences, approximately 13% of which are singletons. Sample: PBMCs from blood, taken around two weeks before vaccination. V usage is TRBV5-1 and J usage is TRBJ2-3; D gene ambiguous. This sequence was found in a man aged 50 or older who received an inactivated influenza vaccine. CDR3 DNA: TGCGCCAGCACCAAGGGCCCGACTCCGGATACGCAGTATTTT. This translates into CASTKGPTPDTQYF.